One TCR beta chain is described in this entry. Its antigen is still unknown. Base-call qualities are not available, and no considerably larger clone is one nucleotide away. The source of the sample is a study of blood T cell repertoires in COVID-19 (dated by TCRdb to between 2020 and 2021). About the full investigation: Samples from collaborators originated in the United States, Italy and Spain and spanned both the acute and convalescent phases of COVID-19. The material from the prospective study consisted of cDNA or gDNA derived from T cells, B-cell-depleted T cells, or PBMCs. The sample metadata nearly always contained a de-identified subject ID, COVID-19 status, age in years and sex. Where available, HLA class I and class II types were obtained from metadata supplied by the sample provider rather than from assay-based typing. Samples came from the ongoing ImmuneRACE study (first 160 participants) plus 1,254 subjects from 6 global collaborators. The dataset comprised deeply sampled blood TCRbeta repertoires from subjects exposed to, actively infected with, or recovered from COVID-19. A freely available public database, intended as a resource for researchers studying the immune response to SARS-CoV-2, is where the repertoires were released. Results and caveats for the whole study, not just this receptor: The amount of clinical and demographic metadata varied by source and participant and was provided uncurated.

In the prospective study, participants were about 18 to 100 years old, resided in approximately 25 geographic areas of the United States, and were enrolled through a virtual design. To assign participants to cohorts, the prospective study relied on clinical history that participants themselves reported in a screening survey and a study questionnaire. For ImmuneRACE Cohort 3, a participant was defined as recovered based on two consecutive negative NP/OP PCR tests, clearance by a healthcare professional, or resolution of symptoms. In the prospective study, whole blood, serum and a nasopharyngeal or oropharyngeal swab were collected from each participant by mobile phlebotomists. Prospective study participants could optionally give additional blood draws and questionnaires over an approximately 2-month period. Before DNA extraction, prospective study blood samples were shipped either frozen or at room temperature.

TCRbeta CDR3 regions were amplified from genomic DNA by means of the immunoSEQ Assay, a bias-controlled multiplex PCR. Under the source paper's analysis protocol: Nucleated cell counts per sample were estimated from amplification of reference gene primers within the assay. Sequence reads were collapsed and filtered to measure the absolute abundance of every unique TCRbeta CDR3 rearrangement. For each sample, productive Simpson clonality was calculated as the square root of Simpson's diversity index across productive rearrangements. TCRdb provides this immuneACCESS table in a form limited to in-frame rearrangements. Some clones are lacking; in checked studies, under half of them reflect an unresolved V gene, and why the rest are absent is not known. V and J calls and clone size come straight from that table; D and trimming were deduced from the DNA. The sample table contains about 370,000 clones; only one count was recorded for roughly nine tenths of them. More than 0.8% of the sample lies in the top ten.

This sequence was found in a man aged 18 to 35 who had recovered from COVID-19. Sequencing was carried out using PBMCs or T cells enriched from blood (not recorded which).

The CDR3 reads CASSAQGVDSGNTIYF. The nucleotide sequence is TGTGCCAGCAGCGCGCAGGGTGTGGATTCTGGAAACACCATATATTTT. The receptor chain draws on TRBV9 and TRBJ1-3; a tentative D call is TRBD1 (5 bases match). According to the germline V gene, CDR1 reads SGDLS and CDR2 reads YYNGEE. CDR3 length: 16 amino acids, cysteine to phenylalanine. Only CDR3 DNA remains: 48 bases, in frame from the first base. V was cut back by 3 bases and J by 1 base, leaving a gap of 14 bases between them. The CDR3, completed at both ends by the reference TRBV9 and TRBJ1-3 genes, gives the full variable domain DSGVTQTPKHLITATGQRVTLRCSPRSGDLSVYWYQQSLDQGLQFLIQYYNGEERAKGNILERFSAQQFPDLHSELNLSSLELGDSALYFCASSAQGVDSGNTIYFGEGSWLTVV.